Each of the 12 T cell receptor beta chains below was sequenced from the same sample in a study of blood T cells in healthy people across ages. For the second PCR, which ran for roughly 6 to 11 cycles, a sample-barcoded 5' primer and a J-beta primer mix were used. One entry per CDR3 protein, called by TCRdb with MiXCR from the 5' RACE reads. The repertoire holds 550,000 to 600,000 distinct CDR3 sequences, with 40% to 50% as singletons. The sample consisted of blood. These receptors were taken from an elderly man in good health.

This clonotype was seen only a few times. The chain's CDR3 is CASSLNGENTEAFF. The CDR3 nucleotides are TGTGCCAGCAGTCTCAACGGAGAGAACACTGAAGCTTTCTTT. This sequence joins TRBV12-3 or TRBV12-4 and TRBJ1-1; D gene unclear. The CDR3 covers 14 residues. V was pared by 5 bases and J by 1 base, with 11 bases between.

The genes are TRBV20-1 and TRBJ2-1; 9 positions agree with TRBD1. This CDR3 region has 14 residues. The V and J ends lost 6 bases and 11 bases, in that order; junction bases with no gene match: 14. CDR1 is DFQATT and CDR2 is SNEGSKA in the germline V gene (reference sequence). The CDR3 sequence is CSAPRGQGGEKQFF. The CDR3 DNA follows: TGCAGTGCCCCGAGGGGACAGGGTGGCGAGAAGCAGTTCTTC.

V is TRBV7-2 and J is TRBJ2-5, with 9 bases lining up with TRBD2. Germline CDR1 is SGHTA and CDR2 is FQGNSA. The CDR3 totals 13 residues. The V and J ends lost 8 bases and 4 bases, in that order; junction bases with no gene match: 5. The CDR3 loop reads CASLRGGAETQYF. The DNA of the CDR3 is TGTGCCAGCTTGCGCGGGGGGGCAGAGACCCAGTACTTC.

The rearrangement links TRBV4-1 to TRBJ2-4; 15 positions agree with TRBD2. Germline V gives CDR1 MGHRA, CDR2 YSYEKL. V lost 0 bases to trimming and J lost 2 bases; unmatched junction nucleotides: 11. The CDR3 is made up of 21 amino acids. The chain's CDR3 is CASSQEAGLAGGDASKNIQYF. Here the CDR3 DNA reads TGCGCCAGCAGCCAAGAGGCCGGACTAGCGGGGGGGGATGCGTCCAAAAACATTCAGTACTTC.

Only a few counts were recorded for this clonotype. A clone one base away is much larger, so this may be a read error. V gene TRBV6-5 combines with J gene TRBJ2-1; D not resolved. The last part of the DNA fits TRBJ2-7 better; the J call may be wrong. CDR1 MNHEY and CDR2 SVGAGI come from the germline V gene. The CDR3 sequence is 15 residues long. The CDR3 DNA reads as TGTGCCAGCGCCCTTAGTGTAAGCTCCTACAATGAGCAGTACTTC. It specifies CASALSVSSYNEQYF.

This clonotype appeared many times. Its ends do not fully match the called genes, so a read error is possible. The rearrangement uses TRBV7-2 and TRBJ2-6; D remains ambiguous. The CDR3 consists of 15 residues. Germline loops: CDR1 SGHTA, CDR2 FQGNSA. CDR3 DNA: TGCGCCAGCAGCTTGGAAGTGAGTGGGGCCAACGTCCTGACTTTC. This translates into CASSLEVSGANVLTF.

The chain has TRBV20-1 and TRBJ2-1, with 8 bases lining up with TRBD2. The germline V gene has CDR1 DFQATT and CDR2 SNEGSKA (reference sequence). The CDR3 extends over 15 amino acids. With V trimmed by 6 bases and J by 4 bases, 11 bases remained unmatched. Written as DNA, the CDR3 is TGCAGTGCAAAGACTAGCGCCCGTACGTACAATGAGCAGTTCTTC. Amino acids: CSAKTSARTYNEQFF.

The chain uses TRBV5-1 and TRBJ2-5; no firm D call. With the DNA end fitting TRBJ2-7 better, the J assignment may be wrong. The CDR3 extends over 15 amino acids. Germline V gene lookup returns CDR1 SGHRS and CDR2 YFSETQ. The CDR3 DNA reads TGCGCCAGCAGCTTGCATCTGGATCCCACCTACGAGCAGTACTTC. It encodes CASSLHLDPTYEQYF.

The rearrangement uses TRBV5-1 and TRBJ2-3; the match to TRBD2 covers 10 bases. The germline V gene encodes CDR1 SGHRS and CDR2 YFSETQ. The CDR3 loop spans 17 amino acids. Losses at the gene ends were 0 bases for V and 6 bases for J; bases not matched to a gene: 10. CDR3 loop: CASSLVLAGAVGDTQYF. DNA for the CDR3: TGCGCCAGCAGCTTGGTGCTAGCGGGAGCTGTGGGGGATACGCAGTATTTT.

CDR3 in DNA: TGCAGTGCTAGAGATCCCGGACAGGGAATCGAAAACGAGCAGTACTTC. It encodes CSARDPGQGIENEQYF. The chain carries TRBV20-1 and TRBJ2-5, with TRBD1 matching over 8 bases. The J call is uncertain, as TRBJ2-7 better fits the DNA end. This CDR3 has 16 amino acids. The V gene's germline CDR1 is DFQATT and CDR2 SNEGSKA (reference sequence).

There are many counts of this clonotype. The V and J genes are TRBV6-6 and TRBJ1-2, with TRBD1 matching over 10 bases. Germline assignment: CDR1 MNHNY and CDR2 SVGAGI (reference sequence). The V gene end was trimmed by 6 bases and the J gene end by 8 bases; junction bases not matched to a gene: 6. The CDR3 sequence is 13 residues long. The CDR3 region is CASRETGGRGYTF. CDR3 nucleotides: TGTGCCAGCAGGGAGACAGGGGGCCGGGGCTACACCTTC.

This clonotype showed up many times. The chain recombines TRBV7-2 with TRBJ2-5, with unresolved D. The germline V gene has CDR1 SGHTA and CDR2 FQGNSA. The CDR3 is 15 residues long. The V gene lost 2 bases and the J gene lost 2 bases, with 12 bases spanning the gap. The CDR3 sequence: CASSLSSVTQETQYF. CDR3 coding DNA: TGTGCCAGCAGCTTAAGCTCGGTGACGCAAGAGACCCAGTACTTC. The full variable domain, its missing parts supplied by reference TRBV7-2 and TRBJ2-5, is GAGVSQSPSNKVTEKGKDVELRCDPISGHTALYWYRQSLGQGLEFLIYFQGNSAPDKSGLPSDRFSAERTGGSVSTLTIQRTQQEDSAVYLCASSLSSVTQETQYFGPGTRLLVL.